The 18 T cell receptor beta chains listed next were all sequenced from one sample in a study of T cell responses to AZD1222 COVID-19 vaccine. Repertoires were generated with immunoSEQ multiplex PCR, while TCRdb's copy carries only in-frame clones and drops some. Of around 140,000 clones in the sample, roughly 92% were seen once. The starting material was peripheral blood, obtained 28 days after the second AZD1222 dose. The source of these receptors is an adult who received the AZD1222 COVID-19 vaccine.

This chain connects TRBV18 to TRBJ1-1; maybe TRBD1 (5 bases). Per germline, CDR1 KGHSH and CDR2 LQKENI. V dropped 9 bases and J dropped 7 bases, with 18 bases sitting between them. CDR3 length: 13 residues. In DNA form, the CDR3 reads TGTGCCAGTTTCGGTCTGGGGGAGGTTGAAGCTTTCTTT. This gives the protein CASFGLGEVEAFF.

CDR3 bases: TGTGCCAGCAGCCCTCCGACTAGCGGGAGTTGGTCCTACGAGCAGTACTTC. Its translation is CASSPPTSGSWSYEQYF. The genes are TRBV7-9 and TRBJ2-7; 12 bases are shared with TRBD2. CDR3 length: 17 amino acids. CDR1 is SEHNR, CDR2 FQNEAQ, per germline (reference sequence). The V gene end was trimmed by 5 bases and the J gene end by 1 base; junction bases not matched to a gene: 9.

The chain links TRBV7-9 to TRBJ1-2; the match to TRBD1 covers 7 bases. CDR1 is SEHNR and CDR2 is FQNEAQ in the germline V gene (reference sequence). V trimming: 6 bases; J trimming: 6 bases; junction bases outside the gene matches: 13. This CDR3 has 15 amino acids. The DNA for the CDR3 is TGTGCCAGCAGTTTTCAGGGGGTCAGAAAGGATGGCTACACCTTC. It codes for CASSFQGVRKDGYTF.

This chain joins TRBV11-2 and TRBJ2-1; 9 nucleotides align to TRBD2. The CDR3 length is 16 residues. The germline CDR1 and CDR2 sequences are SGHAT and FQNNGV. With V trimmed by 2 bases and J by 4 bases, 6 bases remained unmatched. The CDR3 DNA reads TGTGCCAGCAGCTTATCTGGTCTAGCGGGATACAATGAGCAGTTCTTC. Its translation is CASSLSGLAGYNEQFF.

CDR3 in DNA: TGTGCCAGCAGCCAAGGGTTCCTCGCTGAAGCTTTCTTT. The encoded protein is CASSQGFLAEAFF. The gene calls are TRBV4-2 and TRBJ1-1; unclear D gene. The germline V gene has CDR1 LGHNA and CDR2 YNFKEQ. V lost 1 base and J 6 bases, leaving 9 bases between the germline ends. The CDR3 runs 13 residues.

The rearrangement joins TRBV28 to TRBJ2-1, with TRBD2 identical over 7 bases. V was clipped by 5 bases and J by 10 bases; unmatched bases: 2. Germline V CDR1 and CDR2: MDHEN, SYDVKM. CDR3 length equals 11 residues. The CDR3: CASSPRGEQFF. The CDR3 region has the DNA TGTGCCAGCAGTCCGCGGGGGGAGCAGTTCTTC.

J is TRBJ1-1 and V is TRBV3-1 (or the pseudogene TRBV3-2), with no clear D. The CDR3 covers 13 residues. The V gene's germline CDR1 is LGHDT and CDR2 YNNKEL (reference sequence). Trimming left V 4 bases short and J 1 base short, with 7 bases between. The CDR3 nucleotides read TGTGCCAGCAGCCGCCGCCCGAACACTGAAGCTTTCTTT. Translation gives CASSRRPNTEAFF.

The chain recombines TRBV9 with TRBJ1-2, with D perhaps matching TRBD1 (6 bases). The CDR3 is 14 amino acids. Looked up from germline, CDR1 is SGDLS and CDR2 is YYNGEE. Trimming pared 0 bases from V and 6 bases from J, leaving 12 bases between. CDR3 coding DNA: TGTGCCAGCAGCGTAGAGGGGGGACCCAATGGCTACACCTTC. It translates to CASSVEGGPNGYTF.

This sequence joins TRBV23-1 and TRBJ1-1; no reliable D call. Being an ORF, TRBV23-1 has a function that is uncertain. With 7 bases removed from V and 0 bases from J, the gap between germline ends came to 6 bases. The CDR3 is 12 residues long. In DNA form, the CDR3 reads TGCGCCAGCACCGCGTTGAACACTGAAGCTTTCTTT. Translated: CASTALNTEAFF.

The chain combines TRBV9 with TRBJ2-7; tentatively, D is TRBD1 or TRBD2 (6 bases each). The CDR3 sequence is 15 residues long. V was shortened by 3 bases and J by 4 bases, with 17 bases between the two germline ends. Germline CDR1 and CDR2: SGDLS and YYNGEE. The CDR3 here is CASSGGAAGLYEQYF. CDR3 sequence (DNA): TGTGCCAGCAGCGGGGGGGCAGCCGGGCTTTACGAGCAGTACTTC.

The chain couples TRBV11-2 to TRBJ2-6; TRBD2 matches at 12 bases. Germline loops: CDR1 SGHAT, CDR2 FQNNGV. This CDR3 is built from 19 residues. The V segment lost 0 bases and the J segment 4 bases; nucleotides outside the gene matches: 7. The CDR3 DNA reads TGTGCCAGCAGCTTAGAATCTAGCGGGAGGGCCTCGGGGGCCAACGTCCTGACTTTC. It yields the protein CASSLESSGRASGANVLTF. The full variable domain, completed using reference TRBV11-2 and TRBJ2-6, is EAGVAQSPRYKIIEKRQSVAFWCNPISGHATLYWYQQILGQGPKLLIQFQNNGVVDDSQLPKDRFSAERLKGVDSTLKIQPAKLEDSAVYLCASSLESSGRASGANVLTFGAGSRLTVL.

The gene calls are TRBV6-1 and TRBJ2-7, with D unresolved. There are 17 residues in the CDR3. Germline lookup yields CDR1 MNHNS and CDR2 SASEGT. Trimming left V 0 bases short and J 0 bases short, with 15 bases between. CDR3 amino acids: CASSEASIGVSSYEQYF. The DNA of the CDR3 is TGTGCCAGCAGTGAAGCATCAATAGGAGTGAGCTCCTACGAGCAGTACTTC.

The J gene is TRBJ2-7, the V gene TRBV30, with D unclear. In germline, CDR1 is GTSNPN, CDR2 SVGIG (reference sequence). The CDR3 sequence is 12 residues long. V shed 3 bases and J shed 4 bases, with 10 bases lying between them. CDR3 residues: CAWSKELYEQYF. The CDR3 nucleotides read TGTGCCTGGAGCAAGGAGTTATACGAGCAGTACTTC. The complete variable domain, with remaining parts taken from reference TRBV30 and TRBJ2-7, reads SQTIHQWPATLVQPVGSPLSLECTVEGTSNPNLYWYRQAAGRGLQLLFYSVGIGQISSEVPQNLSASRPQDRQFILSSKKLLLSDSGFYLCAWSKELYEQYFGPGTRLTVT.

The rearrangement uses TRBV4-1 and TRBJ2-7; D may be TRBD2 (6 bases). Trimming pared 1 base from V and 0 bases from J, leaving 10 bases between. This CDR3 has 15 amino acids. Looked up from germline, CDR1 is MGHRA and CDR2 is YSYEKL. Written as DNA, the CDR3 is TGCGCCAGCAGCCAAGGACGCGGGAACTCCTACGAGCAGTACTTC. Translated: CASSQGRGNSYEQYF.

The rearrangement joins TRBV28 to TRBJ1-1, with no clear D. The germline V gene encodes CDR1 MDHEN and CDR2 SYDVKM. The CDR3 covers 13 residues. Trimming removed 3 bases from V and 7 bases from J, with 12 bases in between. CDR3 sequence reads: CASSLVRNYEAFF. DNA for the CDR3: TGTGCCAGCAGTTTGGTCAGAAACTATGAAGCTTTCTTT.

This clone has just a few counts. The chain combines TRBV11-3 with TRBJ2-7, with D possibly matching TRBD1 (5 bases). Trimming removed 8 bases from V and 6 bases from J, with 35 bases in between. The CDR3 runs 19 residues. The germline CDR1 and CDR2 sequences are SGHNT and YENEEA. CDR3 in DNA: TGTGCCAGCCTCATAGCTTACCCTCGAGAGGTGAAGGGGTGTCGCGAGCAGTACTTC. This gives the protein CASLIAYPREVKGCREQYF.

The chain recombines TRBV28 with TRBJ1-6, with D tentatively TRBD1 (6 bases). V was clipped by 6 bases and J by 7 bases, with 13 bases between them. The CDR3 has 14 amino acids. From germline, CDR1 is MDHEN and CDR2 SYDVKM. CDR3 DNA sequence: TGTGCCAGCAGCCTCGACAGGTGGAATTCACCCCTCCACTTT. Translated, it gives CASSLDRWNSPLHF.

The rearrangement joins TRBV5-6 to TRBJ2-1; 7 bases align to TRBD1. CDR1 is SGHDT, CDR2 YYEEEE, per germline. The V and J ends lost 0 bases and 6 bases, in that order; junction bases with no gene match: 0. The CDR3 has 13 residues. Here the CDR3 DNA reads TGTGCCAGCAGCTTGGCAGGGGGCAATGAGCAGTTCTTC. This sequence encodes CASSLAGGNEQFF.